The clone carrying this TCR beta chain was seen more than once but under ten times. Its antigen is as yet unknown. After template switching added a universal primer site, the resulting cDNA carried unique molecular identifiers. TCRdb independently ran MiXCR on the 5' RACE reads; one entry per CDR3 protein. The sample holds 450,000 to 600,000 distinct CDR3 sequences, about a fifth seen once. This CDR3 has 14 residues. The V and J ends lost 6 bases and 5 bases respectively, with 16 bases between them. Germline V lookup: CDR1 MNHNS, CDR2 SASEGT. The data originate from a study of identical twins. Study results and limitations: Twins' surplus sharing was weaker for beta out-of-frame sequences.

The data also belong to a second study, concerning yellow fever vaccine responses in identical twins.

The rearrangement links TRBV6-1 to TRBJ2-5, with D uncertain. The specimen was CD4+ T cells sorted from blood. The receptor's source is a young woman in good health. The CDR3 nucleotides read TGTGCCAGCAGGATTCTAGGGCTCCCCGAGACCCAGTACTTC. Translation gives CASRILGLPETQYF.